This T cell receptor (beta chain) was found in a study of OX40 agonist ivuxolimab in advanced cancers. The V end was cut by 6 bases, the J end by 3 bases, with 15 bases between. CDR1 is ENHRY, CDR2 SYGVKD, per germline. The CDR3 spans 15 residues. The assay was immunoSEQ multiplex PCR, and TCRdb's table has in-frame clones only and misses some. The sample records under 50,000 clones, 80% being singletons. Source: CD4+ or CD8+ T cells sorted from blood, taken in a trial of the OX40 agonist ivuxolimab. The V and J genes are TRBV10-3 and TRBJ2-1; D is possibly TRBD1 (6 bases). This sequence originates from an adult with an advanced solid tumor such as melanoma, head and neck, liver or kidney cancer. The CDR3 DNA sequence: TGTGCCATCAGCCAAGGACAGTTTGTCTACAATGAGCAGTTCTTC. It codes for CAISQGQFVYNEQFF.